The 31 T cell receptor beta chains listed next were all sequenced from one sample in a study of response to subunit inactivated influenza vaccine. In TCRdb, the RT-PCR reads were re-called with MiXCR into one record per CDR3 protein. The sample carries approximately 700,000 distinct CDR3 sequences, around 16% recorded once. The sequences come from PBMCs from blood, collected roughly 12 days after vaccination. The receptors originated from a man between 50 and 59 years old who received an inactivated influenza vaccine.

V is TRBV27 and J is TRBJ2-1; D is uncertain. This CDR3 spans 16 amino acids. Germline V CDR1 and CDR2: MNHEY, SMNVEV (reference sequence). V lost 6 bases and J lost 0, with 15 bases in between. CDR3 sequence (DNA): TGTGCCAGCAGCCCCTACGCTACGAGCTCCTACAATGAGCAGTTCTTC. Its translation is CASSPYATSSYNEQFF.

Ten or more counts support this clonotype. The chain combines TRBV7-8 with TRBJ2-3; maybe TRBD1 (6 bases). The CDR3 runs 18 residues. The V end was cut by 5 bases, the J end by 3 bases, with 24 bases between. CDR1 is SGHVS and CDR2 is FQNEAQ in the germline V gene. CDR3 sequence reads: CASSRHGDFGTRTDTQYF. CDR3 DNA sequence: TGTGCCAGCAGCCGCCACGGAGATTTCGGGACAAGGACAGATACGCAGTATTTT.

This chain uses TRBV5-4 with TRBJ1-1; TRBD1 matches 8 bases. This CDR3 has 14 residues. The germline CDR1 and CDR2 sequences are SGHNT and YYREEE (reference sequence). V dropped 2 bases and J dropped 6; count of bases not matched to a gene: 6. CDR3 loop: CASSFARGRAEAFF. DNA for the CDR3: TGTGCCAGCAGCTTTGCCAGGGGGCGCGCTGAAGCTTTCTTT. Filled out from reference TRBV5-4 and TRBJ1-1, the complete variable domain reads ETGVTQSPTHLIKTRGQQVTLRCSSQSGHNTVSWYQQALGQGPQFIFQYYREEENGRGNFPPRFSGLQFPNYSSELNVNALELDDSALYLCASSFARGRAEAFFGQGTRLTVV.

In this sample, this clonotype turned up many times. The rearrangement joins TRBV7-8 to TRBJ2-7, with a possible D match to TRBD1 (5 bases). Germline CDR1 reads SGHVS; CDR2 reads FQNEAQ. The CDR3 covers 20 residues. Trimming cost V 7 bases and J 6 bases, with 37 bases left between them. For the CDR3, the DNA is TGTGCCAGCACCCCGCGTGGGGCCCTTAATTTCCGCACCTCCCCCATCGAGCAGTACTTC. This codes for CASTPRGALNFRTSPIEQYF.

V is TRBV5-1 and J is TRBJ2-3; 7 nucleotides match TRBD2. This CDR3 comprises 13 residues. After removal of 5 bases from V and 9 bases from J, the junction contained 9 bases not matched to a gene. Per the germline V gene, CDR1 is SGHRS and CDR2 is YFSETQ. CDR3: CASRGGLGDTQYF. For the CDR3, the DNA is TGCGCCAGCAGGGGGGGGTTAGGGGACACGCAGTATTTT.

This clonotype was detected a few times. This sequence joins TRBV10-3 and TRBJ1-3, with no clear D. The CDR3 runs to 12 residues. CDR1 and CDR2 (germline): ENHRY, SYGVKD. V was cut by 8 bases and J by 0 bases, with 5 bases left in between. CDR3 sequence reads: CAIEGSGNTIYF. The CDR3 region has the DNA TGTGCCATCGAGGGCTCTGGAAACACCATATATTTT.

The rearrangement links TRBV20-1 to TRBJ2-1; D is possibly TRBD2 (7 bases). V lost 6 bases and J 8 bases, leaving 23 bases between the germline ends. Germline V CDR1 and CDR2: DFQATT, SNEGSKA (reference sequence). The CDR3 runs 15 residues. The CDR3 DNA reads TGCAGTGCGAGGGTATATTGGGGGGCGGGAGATGAGCAGTTCTTC. Translated: CSARVYWGAGDEQFF.

The CDR3 is CSVNDGLNSPLHF. CDR3 bases: TGCAGCGTTAACGACGGATTAAATTCACCCCTCCACTTT. This rearrangement joins TRBV29-1 to TRBJ1-6; D remains ambiguous. V was cut by 5 bases and J by 7 bases, with 12 bases left in between. CDR1 SQVTM and CDR2 ANQGSEA come from the germline V gene. The CDR3 spans 13 residues.

In its sample, this clonotype was seen many times. V is TRBV5-1 and J is TRBJ1-1; 8 bases are shared with TRBD1. Trimming took 4 bases from V and 2 from J; bases not matched to a gene: 7. Germline V gives CDR1 SGHRS, CDR2 YFSETQ. The CDR3 runs to 15 residues. Here the CDR3 DNA reads TGCGCCAGCAGCCCAGGACAGGGAGGAAACACTGAAGCTTTCTTT. Protein product: CASSPGQGGNTEAFF.

As DNA, the CDR3 is TGTGCCAGCAGCGTCGAGAGTAATGAGCAGTTCTTC. Its protein product is CASSVESNEQFF. The rearrangement links TRBV11-2 to TRBJ2-1; D is uncertain. Trimming took 5 bases from V and 7 from J, leaving 9 bases between them. Germline V gene sequence: CDR1 SGHAT, CDR2 FQNNGV. This CDR3 is built from 12 residues.

There are a few counts of this clonotype. The chain recombines TRBV6-1 with TRBJ1-2; D is undetermined. Germline V gene sequence: CDR1 MNHNS, CDR2 SASEGT. The V and J ends lost 3 bases and 7 bases respectively, with 15 bases between them. The CDR3 totals 14 residues. The DNA for the CDR3 is TGTGCCAGCAGTGAGCCCCTGGCAGGTCGTGGCTACACCTTC. It translates to CASSEPLAGRGYTF.

This clonotype was seen a few times. This chain connects TRBV7-2 to TRBJ2-2; no clear D. Germline V gene lookup returns CDR1 SGHTA and CDR2 FQGNSA. V lost 3 bases and J lost 5, with 4 bases in between. CDR3 length equals 12 residues. CDR3 in DNA: TGTGCCAGCAGCTTGATAACCGGGGAGCTGTTTTTT. This translates into CASSLITGELFF.

The rearrangement links TRBV18 to TRBJ2-3; 10 bases match TRBD2. This CDR3 is 16 amino acids long. Germline trimming cut 6 bases from V and 3 bases from J; bases unmatched to any gene: 9. Germline V gene sequence: CDR1 KGHSH, CDR2 LQKENI. This CDR3 reads CASSPRNSGRTDTQYF. DNA for the CDR3: TGTGCCAGCTCCCCTCGGAATAGCGGGAGGACAGATACGCAGTATTTT.

This clonotype came up many times. This chain uses TRBV7-2 with TRBJ2-1; 9 positions agree with TRBD2. This CDR3 comprises 16 residues. From germline, CDR1 is SGHTA and CDR2 FQGNSA. V lost 1 base, J lost 5 bases, and 6 bases stayed unmatched. CDR3 sequence reads: CASSLVGGGAHNEQFF. DNA of the CDR3: TGTGCCAGCAGCTTAGTTGGCGGGGGGGCACACAATGAGCAGTTCTTC.

This rearrangement joins TRBV4-3 to TRBJ2-3; 8 positions agree with TRBD2. V lost 3 bases and J lost 4; bases outside the gene matches: 3. Germline CDR1 LGHNA, CDR2 YSLEER. The CDR3 is 14 residues long. CDR3 in DNA: TGCGCCAGCAGCCATGGCGGGGGGTCAGATACGCAGTATTTT. This codes for CASSHGGGSDTQYF.

This clonotype was recorded a few times. This rearrangement joins TRBV13 to TRBJ2-3; TRBD2 aligns across 10 bases. Germline V gene lookup returns CDR1 PRHDT and CDR2 FYEKMQ (reference sequence). The CDR3 runs to 19 residues. Unmatched junction bases numbered 9, after V lost 0 bases and J lost 0 bases. CDR3 in amino acids: CASSLGLLSSGSSTDTQYF. CDR3 bases: TGTGCCAGCAGCTTAGGCCTTCTGTCTAGCGGGAGTAGCACAGATACGCAGTATTTT.

A few counts support this clonotype. V and J are TRBV6-5 and TRBJ2-3; D might be TRBD1 (5 bases). The V end was cut by 2 bases, the J end by 1 base, with 13 bases between. The CDR3 contains 16 residues. Germline CDR1 MNHEY, CDR2 SVGAGI. In DNA, the CDR3 is TGTGCCAGCAGTTACAACTGGGGCACGGGCACAGATACGCAGTATTTT. Amino acids: CASSYNWGTGTDTQYF.

This sequence joins TRBV20-1 and TRBJ1-4; D call uncertain. Germline loops: CDR1 DFQATT, CDR2 SNEGSKA (reference sequence). This CDR3 has 12 amino acids. Trimming stripped 2 bases from V and 5 bases from J, with 6 bases between. In DNA, the CDR3 is TGCAGTGCTAGAAAGCCGAATGAAAAACTGTTTTTT. Translation: CSARKPNEKLFF.

The chain is built from TRBV4-1 and TRBJ2-3, with TRBD2 matching 14 bases. CDR1 and CDR2 (germline): MGHRA, YSYEKL. Trimming removed 0 bases from V and 6 bases from J; junction bases left unmatched: 17. This CDR3 is 21 amino acids long. This chain's CDR3 is CASSQEHRTRGLAGAPDTQYF. In nucleotides, the CDR3 is TGCGCCAGCAGCCAAGAACACAGAACTAGGGGACTAGCGGGGGCACCTGATACGCAGTATTTT.

The gene calls are TRBV5-1 and TRBJ2-7; a weak D match, TRBD1 (5 bases). Trimming left V 4 bases short and J 2 bases short, with 13 bases between. Germline V gene lookup returns CDR1 SGHRS and CDR2 YFSETQ. This CDR3 spans 14 amino acids. Written as DNA, the CDR3 is TGCGCCAGCAGCCCGGTCGGACACCCCTACGAGCAGTACTTC. The encoded protein is CASSPVGHPYEQYF. Looking up the rest from reference TRBV5-1 and TRBJ2-7 gives the full variable domain: KAGVTQTPRYLIKTRGQQVTLSCSPISGHRSVSWYQQTPGQGLQFLFEYFSETQRNKGNFPGRFSGRQFSNSRSEMNVSTLELGDSALYLCASSPVGHPYEQYFGPGTRLTVT.

The V call is TRBV7-2, the J call TRBJ2-1, with 14 positions matching TRBD2. This CDR3 contains 15 residues. Trimming took 5 bases from V and 9 from J; bases not matched to a gene: 6. Germline CDR1 and CDR2: SGHTA and FQGNSA. CDR3 coding DNA: TGTGCCAGCAGCCAGATGACTAGCGGGAGGGGTGAGCAGTTCTTC. This encodes CASSQMTSGRGEQFF.

A remark on this clonotype: A read error may produce the germline difference seen at one junction end. V and J are TRBV4-1 and TRBJ2-1; TRBD1 matches 9 bases. The CDR3 is 16 residues long. CDR1 and CDR2 from the germline V gene are MGHRA and YSYEKL. The chain's CDR3 is CARSQVGGQGHNEQFF. The CDR3 DNA reads as TGCGCCCGCAGCCAAGTCGGGGGACAGGGCCACAATGAGCAGTTCTTC.

The V and J genes are TRBV28 and TRBJ1-2; 7 bases match TRBD1. The CDR3 covers 14 residues. The V gene end was trimmed by 5 bases and the J gene end by 8 bases; junction bases not matched to a gene: 11. Germline CDR1 MDHEN, CDR2 SYDVKM. The CDR3 is CASSPHSDRKGYTF. As DNA, the CDR3 is TGTGCCAGCAGTCCCCATTCGGACAGGAAAGGCTACACCTTC.

The gene calls are TRBV4-3 and TRBJ2-7; the match to TRBD2 covers 10 bases. Germline-derived CDR1 and CDR2 are LGHNA and YSLEER. V shed 4 bases, J shed 6 bases, and the junction held 6 bases outside the gene matches. The CDR3 has 14 amino acids. Here the CDR3 DNA reads TGCGCCAGCAGCCGGGGACTAGCGACCATCGAGCAGTACTTC. It specifies CASSRGLATIEQYF.

The chain carries TRBV5-1 and TRBJ1-4; D ambiguous. Trimming stripped 0 bases from V and 8 bases from J, with 8 bases between. The CDR3 totals 13 residues. Germline values: CDR1 SGHRS, CDR2 YFSETQ. The CDR3 sequence is CASSLEWEEKLFF. CDR3 nucleotide sequence: TGCGCCAGCAGCTTGGAATGGGAAGAAAAACTGTTTTTT.

This chain uses TRBV7-6 with TRBJ2-3, with D maybe TRBD2 (5 bases). This CDR3 is built from 16 residues. Trimming shortened V by 2 bases and J by 2 bases, and 14 bases separated the two germline ends. Germline V CDR1 and CDR2: SGHVS, FNYEAQ. The CDR3 DNA follows: TGTGCCAGCAGCTTAACTTGGGAGTTCGTCACAGATACGCAGTATTTT. Translation gives CASSLTWEFVTDTQYF.

This clonotype was observed many times. The chain combines TRBV7-9 with TRBJ2-5; D is unresolved. Germline loops: CDR1 SEHNR, CDR2 FQNEAQ (reference sequence). The CDR3 is made up of 13 amino acids. V was cut by 3 bases and J by 4 bases, with 9 bases left in between. CDR3 sequence reads: CASSLWVGETQYF. The CDR3 nucleotides read TGTGCCAGCAGCTTGTGGGTGGGAGAGACCCAGTACTTC.

This clonotype was seen repeatedly, ten times or more. This chain connects TRBV10-3 to TRBJ2-7; D possibly corresponds to TRBD2 (6 bases). CDR1 is ENHRY, CDR2 SYGVKD, per germline. CDR3 length: 13 amino acids. V gave up 0 bases and J gave up 6 bases, with 9 bases separating them. The CDR3 loop reads CAISESGGREQYF. CDR3 coding DNA: TGTGCCATCAGTGAGTCCGGGGGTCGCGAGCAGTACTTC.

The rearrangement uses TRBV27 and TRBJ1-2; D perhaps matches TRBD1 (6 bases). Trimming left V 8 bases short and J 4 bases short, with 14 bases between. The CDR3 length is 13 residues. Germline V CDR1 and CDR2: MNHEY, SMNVEV (reference sequence). DNA for the CDR3: TGTGCCAGCGGAACACAGGGCCCCTATGGCTACACCTTC. Its protein is CASGTQGPYGYTF.

This chain links TRBV5-1 with TRBJ1-5; D unclear. The V gene's germline CDR1 is SGHRS and CDR2 YFSETQ. The V and J ends lost 2 bases and 0 bases respectively, with 18 bases between them. The CDR3 runs 18 residues. CDR3 region: CASSLFFSDLYSNQPQHF. DNA for the CDR3: TGCGCCAGCAGCTTATTTTTCTCCGACTTATATAGCAATCAGCCCCAGCATTTT.

The chain has TRBV20-1 and TRBJ1-6, with 7 bases matching TRBD1. The CDR3 has 16 amino acids. Germline lookup yields CDR1 DFQATT and CDR2 SNEGSKA (reference sequence). The ends lost 6 bases at V and 0 bases at J; junction bases unmatched: 8. For the CDR3, the DNA is TGCAGTGCCGGCCCGACAGGGAGCTCCTATAATTCACCCCTCCACTTT. Protein sequence: CSAGPTGSSYNSPLHF.